These T cell receptor beta chains were read from a single sample in a study of blood T cell repertoires in COVID-19. Sequenced by immunoSEQ multiplex PCR; TCRdb stores in-frame clones only, minus some. The sample has nearly 250,000 clones; around nine tenths are singletons. Sequencing used peripheral blood. These receptors all stem from a woman between 55 and 75 years old who had recovered from COVID-19. CDR3s include the opening cysteine and the closing phenylalanine or tryptophan. Each record gives: D gene, V gene, CDR3 protein. The D gene is left open where the match is weak.

D: TRBD2
V: TRBV4-1
CDR3: CASSRGLAGLIRTDTQYF

D: TRBD1
V: TRBV3-1/TRBV3-2
CDR3: CASSPGQGDGYEQYF

D: TRBD1
V: TRBV5-1
CDR3: CASSLAAGQGTNEQFF

D: TRBD1
V: TRBV19
CDR3: CASRGRSEQFF

D: TRBD1
V: TRBV7-2
CDR3: CASSAGQGDNIQYF

D: .
V: TRBV7-2
CDR3: CASSPEGNHQPQHF

D: .
V: TRBV20-1
CDR3: CSARNRIEAFF

D: TRBD2
V: TRBV28
CDR3: CASSSQGSGGTDTQYF

D: .
V: TRBV5-1
CDR3: CASRESSEDEQYF

D: .
V: TRBV5-1
CDR3: CASSNTGSSYNEQFF

D: .
V: TRBV27
CDR3: CASSARKLLANPLHF

D: .
V: TRBV7-8
CDR3: CASGTAEISYEQYF

D: TRBD1
V: TRBV28
CDR3: CASRRAGGQQPQHF

D: TRBD1
V: TRBV7-9
CDR3: CASSPAIGDRGARELFF

D: .
V: TRBV6-5
CDR3: CASSYRGQRRNQPQHF

D: TRBD2
V: TRBV18
CDR3: CASSPVFSGGSTDTQYF

D: .
V: TRBV19
CDR3: CASSMGGADAGYEQYF

D: .
V: TRBV7-3
CDR3: CASSPAPGIRTGELFF

D: .
V: TRBV7-9
CDR3: CASSPLRETQYF

D: .
V: TRBV14
CDR3: CASSQEGSTGNYGYTF

D: TRBD1
V: TRBV19
CDR3: CASSADRVYSNGYTF

D: TRBD1
V: TRBV6-5
CDR3: CASRATGDYGYTF

D: TRBD1
V: TRBV14
CDR3: CASSQGTGVSPLHF

D: TRBD1
V: TRBV2
CDR3: CASSERSPGQGMEQYF

D: TRBD1
V: TRBV28
CDR3: CASSPGGASQPQHF

D: .
V: TRBV20-1
CDR3: CSAGSRYEQYF

D: .
V: TRBV9
CDR3: CASSVGVAGSPLHF

D: .
V: TRBV7-2
CDR3: CASSLTQLETGELFF

D: TRBD1
V: TRBV11-1
CDR3: CASSPGQGYEQYF

D: .
V: TRBV7-3
CDR3: CASSLGQDDSYEQYF

D: TRBD1
V: TRBV5-1
CDR3: CASSARRQGARNTIYF

D: .
V: TRBV12-3/TRBV12-4
CDR3: CASTLLADTQYF

D: TRBD1
V: TRBV4-1
CDR3: CASSQPDRDNSPLHF

D: TRBD1
V: TRBV9
CDR3: CASSLTGQRRYNEQFF

D: .
V: TRBV28
CDR3: CASREQGAGELFF

D: TRBD1
V: TRBV15
CDR3: CATSREGTANTIYF

D: TRBD1
V: TRBV5-1
CDR3: CASSLGGQGASDTQYF

D: TRBD1
V: TRBV19
CDR3: CASSRDSLGEQYF

D: .
V: TRBV2
CDR3: CASSGGGTRGQYF

D: .
V: TRBV15
CDR3: CATSRDLRLGEPLHF

D: .
V: TRBV27
CDR3: CASSLGGNEQFF

D: TRBD1
V: TRBV15
CDR3: CATSTWTGVPDTQYF

D: .
V: TRBV21-1
CDR3: CASSNQGTSGATYEQYF

D: .
V: TRBV5-5
CDR3: CASSLGLGAQPQHF

D: .
V: TRBV19
CDR3: CASSFQDWPPAEAFF

D: .
V: TRBV28
CDR3: CASRAPLETQYF

D: TRBD2
V: TRBV19
CDR3: CASSMASGPYEQYF